Below, 30 T cell receptor beta chains from the same sample are listed, as sequenced in a study of chemoradiotherapy in HPV16-positive cancers. Sequenced by immunoSEQ multiplex PCR; TCRdb stores in-frame clones only, minus some. Altogether 15,000 to 20,000 clones are present, just under 90% being singletons, with the ten largest covering approximately 2.5%. Sequenced material: blood, taken from a patient who underwent chemoradiotherapy. These receptors all come from a human donor with HPV-associated anogenital cancer.

The V call is TRBV7-3, the J call TRBJ2-1; D ambiguous. Looked up from germline, CDR1 is SGHTA and CDR2 is FQGTGA. The CDR3 runs 13 residues. V gave up 1 base and J gave up 2 bases, with 3 bases separating them. The DNA for the CDR3 is TGTGCCAGCAGCTTAAATACCTACAATGAGCAGTTCTTC. Its translation: CASSLNTYNEQFF. The variable domain in full, with the rest retrieved from reference TRBV7-3 and TRBJ2-1, is GAGVSQTPSNKVTEKGKYVELRCDPISGHTALYWYRQSLGQGPEFLIYFQGTGAADDSGLPNDRFFAVRPEGSVSTLKIQRTERGDSAVYLCASSLNTYNEQFFGPGTRLTVL.

This chain connects TRBV28 to TRBJ2-7, with D tentatively TRBD2 (6 bases). Germline V lookup: CDR1 MDHEN, CDR2 SYDVKM. The CDR3 totals 14 residues. V was shortened by 5 bases and J by 7 bases, with 18 bases between the two germline ends. The CDR3 DNA is TGTGCCAGCAGTCAAAAAAACCGGGACTGGGAGCAGTACTTC. Encoded protein: CASSQKNRDWEQYF.

V and J are TRBV5-1 and TRBJ2-5; 12 nucleotides align to TRBD2. The germline V gene has CDR1 SGHRS and CDR2 YFSETQ. The CDR3 consists of 15 residues. V shed 6 bases, J shed 5 bases, and the junction held 8 bases outside the gene matches. CDR3 sequence reads: CASTLAGGRPETQYF. DNA for the CDR3: TGCGCCAGCACCCTAGCGGGGGGGCGCCCGGAGACCCAGTACTTC.

DNA of the CDR3: TGTGCCAGCAGTTTATCCGGGACAGGGAACTATGGCTACACCTTC. Translation: CASSLSGTGNYGYTF. V gene TRBV28 combines with J gene TRBJ1-2; 9 nucleotides align to TRBD1. Germline CDR1 reads MDHEN; CDR2 reads SYDVKM. After removal of 1 base from V and 2 bases from J, the junction contained 2 bases not matched to a gene. CDR3 length: 15 amino acids.

The CDR3 sequence is CASSLSPGGINEQFF. The CDR3 DNA follows: TGCGCCAGCAGCTTGTCCCCTGGAGGGATCAATGAGCAGTTCTTC. The chain employs TRBV5-1 and TRBJ2-1; D is possibly TRBD2 (6 bases). Germline V lookup: CDR1 SGHRS, CDR2 YFSETQ. V was shortened by 1 base and J by 6 bases, with 14 bases between the two germline ends. The CDR3 is 15 residues long.

This chain connects TRBV6-5 to TRBJ1-1; D is undetermined. This CDR3 comprises 13 residues. The germline CDR1 and CDR2 sequences are MNHEY and SVGAGI. V lost 11 bases and J lost 7, with 20 bases in between. CDR3 sequence: CAVVKDGSIEAFF. Written as DNA, the CDR3 is TGTGCCGTAGTGAAGGACGGATCTATTGAAGCTTTCTTT.

The V and J genes are TRBV5-1 and TRBJ2-7; the match to TRBD2 covers 11 bases. Germline CDR1 and CDR2: SGHRS and YFSETQ. J lost 0 bases, V lost 4 bases, and 6 bases had no gene match. The CDR3 length is 16 residues. CDR3 in amino acids: CASSPSGGTSSYEQYF. The CDR3 nucleotides are TGCGCCAGCAGCCCTAGCGGGGGGACCAGCTCCTACGAGCAGTACTTC.

The chain employs TRBV6-4 and TRBJ1-6; 8 nucleotides line up with TRBD1. Looked up from germline, CDR1 is MRHNA and CDR2 is SNTAGT. This CDR3 comprises 13 residues. V lost 8 bases, J lost 5 bases, and 2 bases stayed unmatched. CDR3 amino acids: CASRGQDNSPLHF. The CDR3 DNA is TGTGCCAGCCGGGGACAGGATAATTCACCCCTCCACTTT.

The sample holds a few counts of this clone. This sequence joins TRBV27 and TRBJ2-1; TRBD1 might be the D (5 bases). Trimming left V 6 bases short and J 6 bases short, with 12 bases between. The germline CDR1 and CDR2 sequences are MNHEY and SMNVEV (reference sequence). This CDR3 contains 13 residues. CDR3: CASSPTETNEQFF. The CDR3 nucleotides are TGTGCCAGCAGCCCGACAGAAACCAATGAGCAGTTCTTC.

V usage is TRBV28 and J usage is TRBJ1-1; tentatively, D is TRBD1 (5 bases). Per the germline V gene, CDR1 is MDHEN and CDR2 is SYDVKM. Between the trimmed V and J ends, which lost 8 bases and 1 base, there was a span of 20 bases. CDR3 length: 16 amino acids. CDR3 nucleotides: TGTGCCAGCGGTGCGGGGCGCCCCGACGGGAACACTGAAGCTTTCTTT. It is translated as CASGAGRPDGNTEAFF.

This chain uses TRBV11-2 with TRBJ1-4; no reliable D call. V was pared by 5 bases and J by 0 bases, with 10 bases between. The length of the CDR3 is 15 residues. Per germline, CDR1 SGHAT and CDR2 FQNNGV. The CDR3 DNA is TGTGCCAGCAGCATCTTACAAGCAACTAATGAAAAACTGTTTTTT. Translating it yields CASSILQATNEKLFF.

This chain links TRBV7-2 with TRBJ1-1; D might be TRBD1 (6 bases). The CDR3 has 15 residues. The germline V and J ends were trimmed by 4 bases and 2 bases, with 14 bases remaining between them. Germline values: CDR1 SGHTA, CDR2 FQGNSA. CDR3 region: CASSSSGTHNTEAFF. The CDR3 DNA reads as TGTGCCAGCAGCTCCTCCGGGACACACAACACTGAAGCTTTCTTT.

The V gene is TRBV11-2, the J gene TRBJ1-1; D unclear. This CDR3 has 14 residues. Germline CDR1 SGHAT, CDR2 FQNNGV. With 5 bases removed from V and 0 bases from J, the gap between germline ends came to 10 bases. The CDR3 is CASSRETLNTEAFF. For the CDR3, the DNA is TGTGCCAGCAGCAGAGAGACACTGAACACTGAAGCTTTCTTT.

The chain couples TRBV6-1 to TRBJ1-1; 9 bases match TRBD1. V shed 8 bases and J 4 bases; nucleotides not matched to a gene: 8. The CDR3 sequence is 14 residues long. CDR1 is MNHNS and CDR2 is SASEGT in the germline V gene. DNA of the CDR3: TGTGCCAGCGTCACAACGGGACAGGGCACTGAAGCTTTCTTT. Its protein is CASVTTGQGTEAFF.

This clone was seen a few times. The chain carries TRBV6-1 and TRBJ2-7; D unclear. V gave up 0 bases and J gave up 2 bases, with 11 bases separating them. Germline lookup yields CDR1 MNHNS and CDR2 SASEGT. This CDR3 has 15 amino acids. The CDR3 loop reads CASSEAWALTYEQYF. The DNA of the CDR3 is TGTGCCAGCAGTGAAGCGTGGGCCCTAACCTACGAGCAGTACTTC.

This chain links TRBV27 with TRBJ2-1; 7 positions agree with TRBD1. In germline, CDR1 is MNHEY, CDR2 SMNVEV (reference sequence). The ends lost 0 bases at V and 6 bases at J; junction bases unmatched: 2. This CDR3 contains 14 residues. The CDR3 spells CASSLSGDSNEQFF. The CDR3 coding sequence is TGTGCCAGCAGTTTATCTGGGGACAGCAATGAGCAGTTCTTC.

V gene TRBV5-4 combines with J gene TRBJ2-7, with D unresolved. The CDR3 loop spans 12 amino acids. Germline V lookup: CDR1 SGHNT, CDR2 YYREEE (reference sequence). V was cut by 2 bases and J by 11 bases, with 14 bases left in between. This CDR3 reads CASSFLSRTEYF. As DNA, the CDR3 is TGTGCCAGCAGCTTCCTTTCTCGGACGGAGTACTTC.

This rearrangement joins TRBV10-1 to TRBJ2-3; D not certain. The CDR3 has 14 residues. Looked up from germline, CDR1 is WNHNN and CDR2 is SYGVQD (reference sequence). V was shortened by 4 bases and J by 1 base, with 9 bases between the two germline ends. The CDR3 loop is CASSGILGTDTQYF. The CDR3 coding sequence is TGCGCCAGCAGTGGGATTTTAGGCACAGATACGCAGTATTTT.

In DNA, the CDR3 is TGTGCCAGCAGCCCCCTAGGGGACACGAATGAAAAACTGTTTTTT. This gives the protein CASSPLGDTNEKLFF. This sequence joins TRBV9 and TRBJ1-4; perhaps TRBD1 as D (6 bases). The CDR3 sequence is 15 residues long. V was cut by 4 bases and J by 5 bases, with 15 bases left in between. Germline CDR1 and CDR2: SGDLS and YYNGEE.

This chain links TRBV11-2 with TRBJ2-1; 8 nucleotides match TRBD2. This CDR3 has 15 amino acids. CDR1 and CDR2 (germline): SGHAT, FQNNGV. J was trimmed by 5 bases and V by 5 bases; bases with no gene match: 8. The CDR3 loop reads CASSVAGGRDNEQFF. CDR3 bases: TGTGCCAGCAGCGTTGCGGGGGGTCGGGACAATGAGCAGTTCTTC.

The chain links TRBV5-4 to TRBJ2-1; weak D call: TRBD1 (5 bases). CDR3 length: 17 amino acids. The ends were cut back, 2 bases at V and 4 bases at J, with 19 bases in the middle. Germline CDR1 is SGHNT and CDR2 is YYREEE (reference sequence). CDR3 loop: CASSFLGLAGRYNEQFF. The DNA for the CDR3 is TGTGCCAGCAGCTTCTTGGGTTTGGCAGGGCGGTACAATGAGCAGTTCTTC. Together with reference TRBV5-4 and TRBJ2-1, the CDR3 gives the full variable domain: ETGVTQSPTHLIKTRGQQVTLRCSSQSGHNTVSWYQQALGQGPQFIFQYYREEENGRGNFPPRFSGLQFPNYSSELNVNALELDDSALYLCASSFLGLAGRYNEQFFGPGTRLTVL.

The chain combines TRBV7-9 with TRBJ2-5; D unresolved. This CDR3 comprises 12 residues. Trimming shortened V by 3 bases and J by 5 bases, and 7 bases separated the two germline ends. Germline V gene sequence: CDR1 SEHNR, CDR2 FQNEAQ (reference sequence). CDR3 sequence: CASSFLDETQYF. CDR3 nucleotides: TGTGCCAGCAGCTTTCTTGACGAGACCCAGTACTTC.

This clone appeared a few times. V is TRBV30 and J is TRBJ2-6; D not resolved. There are 19 residues in the CDR3. CDR1 is GTSNPN and CDR2 is SVGIG in the germline V gene (reference sequence). V was trimmed by 3 bases and J by 0 bases, leaving 21 bases between them. The chain's CDR3 is CAWSASFVSSVSGANVLTF. The CDR3 DNA reads TGTGCCTGGAGCGCGAGTTTTGTATCATCAGTCTCTGGGGCCAACGTCCTGACTTTC. The full variable domain, completed using reference TRBV30 and TRBJ2-6, is SQTIHQWPATLVQPVGSPLSLECTVEGTSNPNLYWYRQAAGRGLQLLFYSVGIGQISSEVPQNLSASRPQDRQFILSSKKLLLSDSGFYLCAWSASFVSSVSGANVLTFGAGSRLTVL.

The V call is TRBV14, the J call TRBJ1-1, with 7 bases identical to TRBD1. The CDR3 consists of 16 residues. CDR1 and CDR2 from the germline V gene are SGHDN and FVKESK. V shed 3 bases and J 0 bases; nucleotides not matched to a gene: 7. CDR3 residues: CASSQMKGQVNTEAFF. The CDR3 nucleotides are TGTGCCAGCAGCCAGATGAAAGGACAGGTGAACACTGAAGCTTTCTTT.

The chain couples TRBV27 to TRBJ1-1; 8 bases match TRBD1. The germline CDR1 and CDR2 sequences are MNHEY and SMNVEV (reference sequence). This CDR3 contains 14 residues. V was pared by 5 bases and J by 6 bases, with 8 bases of the junction left unmatched. The CDR3 region has the DNA TGTGCCAGCAGTGAGGACAGGGCGGTGGCTGAAGCTTTCTTT. Translating it yields CASSEDRAVAEAFF.

V usage is TRBV15 and J usage is TRBJ1-1; no definite D call. CDR1 is LNHNV and CDR2 is YYDKDF in the germline V gene (reference sequence). The V end was cut by 4 bases, the J end by 2 bases, with 14 bases between. The CDR3 is 15 residues long. CDR3 amino acids: CATSKFPLTNTEAFF. The CDR3 region has the DNA TGTGCCACCAGCAAGTTCCCGTTAACCAACACTGAAGCTTTCTTT.

This sequence joins TRBV11-2 and TRBJ2-7, with a tentative D call TRBD1 (6 bases). Per germline, CDR1 SGHAT and CDR2 FQNNGV. Deletions cut 8 bases from V and 2 bases from J, with 16 bases between. This CDR3 has 14 residues. CDR3 sequence: CASRVSQGPYEQYF. CDR3 bases: TGTGCCAGCCGCGTAAGTCAGGGGCCCTACGAGCAGTACTTC.

This chain joins TRBV12-5 and TRBJ2-1; 7 bases are a match to TRBD1. CDR1 is LGHNT and CDR2 is FRNRAP in the germline V gene. The V gene end was trimmed by 0 bases and the J gene end by 7 bases; junction bases not matched to a gene: 9. The CDR3 spans 16 residues. The CDR3 loop is CASGLVLGQSRNEQFF. The CDR3 nucleotides are TGTGCTAGTGGTTTGGTACTGGGACAGTCTAGGAATGAGCAGTTCTTC.

V usage is TRBV5-1 and J usage is TRBJ2-7; 7 nucleotides line up with TRBD2. This CDR3 contains 15 residues. The germline CDR1 and CDR2 sequences are SGHRS and YFSETQ. V was clipped by 0 bases and J by 2 bases; unmatched bases: 5. The DNA for the CDR3 is TGCGCCAGCAGCTTGGTAGCGGGCGCTGCCTACGAGCAGTACTTC. It yields the protein CASSLVAGAAYEQYF.

CDR3 in amino acids: CASSLLAGDTDTQYF. CDR3 nucleotide sequence: TGTGCCAGCAGCTTACTAGCGGGGGACACAGATACGCAGTATTTT. The chain is built from TRBV7-6 and TRBJ2-3, with 10 positions matching TRBD2. Per germline, CDR1 SGHVS and CDR2 FNYEAQ. This CDR3 has 15 residues. With 2 bases clipped from V and 2 bases from J, the junction kept 1 base outside the gene matches.